One and the same sample provided the 7 T cell receptor beta chains below, sequenced in a study of siplizumab effects on memory and regulatory T cells. Repertoires were generated with immunoSEQ multiplex PCR, while TCRdb's copy carries only in-frame clones and drops some. The sample yields roughly 56,000 clones, 80% to 95% seen once. Sequencing was performed on CD8+ T cells sorted from blood. The receptors here all came from a human donor in good health.

The chain links TRBV9 to TRBJ2-7; 8 nucleotides match TRBD2. Trimming removed 4 bases from V and 6 bases from J; junction bases left unmatched: 3. From germline, CDR1 is SGDLS and CDR2 YYNGEE. The CDR3 sequence is 12 residues long. The CDR3 DNA follows: TGTGCCAGCAGCTCCCTAGCGGGCGAGCAGTACTTC. Its protein product is CASSSLAGEQYF. The full variable domain, its missing parts supplied by reference TRBV9 and TRBJ2-7, is DSGVTQTPKHLITATGQRVTLRCSPRSGDLSVYWYQQSLDQGLQFLIQYYNGEERAKGNILERFSAQQFPDLHSELNLSSLELGDSALYFCASSSLAGEQYFGPGTRLTVT.

For this clone: The junction differs from germline at one of its ends, possibly a read error. The chain uses TRBV2 and TRBJ2-2; 7 bases agree with TRBD2. Germline-derived CDR1 and CDR2 are SNHLY and FYNNEI. CDR3 length equals 15 residues. The DNA for the CDR3 is TGTGCCAGCAGTGAAGTAGCGGGCCGGTCCGGGGAGCTGCTTTTT. It specifies CASSEVAGRSGELLF.

V gene TRBV6-1 combines with J gene TRBJ2-1, with D possibly matching TRBD2 (5 bases). This CDR3 has 14 residues. Trimming stripped 8 bases from V and 2 bases from J, with 13 bases between. Germline CDR1 and CDR2: MNHNS and SASEGT. CDR3 residues: CASRGGSPYNEQFF. The CDR3 region has the DNA TGTGCCAGCCGAGGTGGGAGTCCCTACAATGAGCAGTTCTTC.

The V gene is TRBV6-1, the J gene TRBJ2-7, with 9 bases aligning to TRBD1. The ends lost 4 bases at V and 7 bases at J; junction bases unmatched: 8. The CDR3 totals 14 residues. Germline V CDR1 and CDR2: MNHNS, SASEGT. The CDR3 here is CASSGLQGAGEQYF. The CDR3 nucleotides read TGTGCCAGCAGTGGCCTACAGGGGGCGGGGGAGCAGTACTTC.

The chain employs TRBV28 and TRBJ2-5; 9 bases match TRBD1. The J segment lost 7 bases and the V segment lost 6 bases, leaving 9 bases of the junction unmatched. The germline V gene encodes CDR1 MDHEN and CDR2 SYDVKM. This CDR3 comprises 14 residues. The CDR3 DNA reads TGTGCCAGCAGACCGACAGGGGGAGCGGGGACCCAGTACTTC. Its protein is CASRPTGGAGTQYF.

V gene TRBV9 combines with J gene TRBJ2-5, with 11 positions matching TRBD2. After removal of 0 bases from V and 1 base from J, the junction contained 8 bases not matched to a gene. Germline V gene data show CDR1 as SGDLS and CDR2 as YYNGEE. The CDR3 length is 18 residues. The CDR3 DNA sequence: TGTGCCAGCAGCGTAGGGGAGGGGACTAGCGGAATCCAAGAGACCCAGTACTTC. Its translation is CASSVGEGTSGIQETQYF.

The gene calls are TRBV28 and TRBJ1-1; 7 bases are a match to TRBD1. The CDR3 is made up of 13 amino acids. Germline CDR1 MDHEN, CDR2 SYDVKM. V was clipped by 7 bases and J by 1 base; unmatched bases: 3. The CDR3, as DNA: TGTGCCAGCAACGACAGGGAGAACACTGAAGCTTTCTTT. Translation gives CASNDRENTEAFF.